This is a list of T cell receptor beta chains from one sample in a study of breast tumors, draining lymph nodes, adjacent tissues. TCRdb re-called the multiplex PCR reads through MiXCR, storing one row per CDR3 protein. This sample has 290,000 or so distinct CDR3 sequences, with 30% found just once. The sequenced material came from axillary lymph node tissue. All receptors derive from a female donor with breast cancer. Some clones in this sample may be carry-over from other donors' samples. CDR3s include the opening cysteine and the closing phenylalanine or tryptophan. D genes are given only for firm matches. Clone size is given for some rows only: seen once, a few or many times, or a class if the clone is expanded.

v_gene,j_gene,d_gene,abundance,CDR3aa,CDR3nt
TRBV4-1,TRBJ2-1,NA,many,CASSPLRYNEQFF,TGCGCCAGCAGCCCTCTACGGTACAATGAGCAGTTCTTC
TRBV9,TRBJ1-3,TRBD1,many,CASSVGTGVNTIYF,TGTGCCAGCAGCGTCGGGACAGGGGTCAACACCATATATTTT
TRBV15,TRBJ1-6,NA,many,CATSREGGSLSPLHF,TGTGCCACCAGCAGAGAGGGGGGCTCACTTTCACCCCTCCACTTT
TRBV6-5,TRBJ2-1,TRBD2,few,CASSPTGLAGGTHNEQFF,TGTGCCAGCAGCCCTACCGGCCTAGCGGGAGGAACCCACAATGAGCAGTTCTTC
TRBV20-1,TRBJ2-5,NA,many,CSATGSGGGQETQYF,TGCAGTGCTACTGGTAGTGGAGGGGGCCAAGAGACCCAGTACTTC
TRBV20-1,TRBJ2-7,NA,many,CSGGPTPYEQYF,TGCAGTGGAGGGCCTACACCCTACGAGCAGTACTTC
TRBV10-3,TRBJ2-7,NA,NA,CAISGDSYEQYF,TGTGCCATCAGTGGGGACTCCTACGAGCAGTACTTC
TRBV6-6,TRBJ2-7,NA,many,CATRTGMGVSYEQYF,TGTGCCACCCGTACGGGGATGGGGGTTTCCTACGAGCAGTACTTC
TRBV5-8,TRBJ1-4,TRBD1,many,CASSLGTGPEKLFF,TGTGCCAGCAGCTTGGGGACAGGGCCAGAAAAACTGTTTTTT
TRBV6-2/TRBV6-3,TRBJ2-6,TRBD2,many,CASSLAGVGGANVLTF,TGTGCCAGCAGCCTAGCGGGAGTTGGTGGGGCCAACGTCCTGACTTTC
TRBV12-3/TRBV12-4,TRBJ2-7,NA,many,CASSLGQRQDEQYF,TGTGCCAGCAGTTTAGGCCAGAGACAAGACGAGCAGTACTTC
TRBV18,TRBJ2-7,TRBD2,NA,CASSPGLAGANEQYF,TGTGCCAGCTCACCCGGACTAGCGGGAGCTAACGAGCAGTACTTC
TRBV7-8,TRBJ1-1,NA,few,CASSLVQGSTEAFF,TGTGCCAGCAGCTTGGTGCAGGGTTCCACTGAAGCTTTCTTT
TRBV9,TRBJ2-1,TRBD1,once,CASGAGGLYNEQSF,TGTGCCAGCGGCGCAGGGGGCCTCTACAATGAGCAGTCCTTC
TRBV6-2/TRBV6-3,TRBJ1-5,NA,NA,CASSPVDSNQPQHF,TGTGCCAGCAGTCCCGTCGACAGCAATCAGCCCCAGCATTTT
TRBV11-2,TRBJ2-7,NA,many,CASSLPRSYEQYF,TGTGCCAGCAGCCTCCCACGCTCTTACGAGCAGTACTTC
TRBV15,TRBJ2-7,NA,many,CATSRDLISGYEQYF,TGTGCCACCAGCAGAGATCTGATTAGCGGCTACGAGCAGTACTTC
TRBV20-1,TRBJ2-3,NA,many,CSARANGATDTQYF,TGCAGTGCTAGAGCTAACGGGGCAACAGATACGCAGTATTTT
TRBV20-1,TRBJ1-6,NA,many,CSAPSKSPLHF,TGCAGTGCTCCGTCGAAATCACCCCTCCACTTT
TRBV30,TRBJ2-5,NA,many,CAWSPGQTFRETQYF,TGTGCCTGGAGTCCAGGACAGACCTTCCGGGAGACCCAGTACTTC
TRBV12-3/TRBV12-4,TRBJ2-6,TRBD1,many,CASSFQGAGANVLTF,TGTGCCAGCAGTTTCCAGGGGGCCGGGGCCAACGTCCTGACTTTC
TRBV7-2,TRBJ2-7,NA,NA,CASSALRVSGGQYF,TGCGCCAGCAGCGCTTTAAGGGTTTCGGGCGGGCAGTACTTC
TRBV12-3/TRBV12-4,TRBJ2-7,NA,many,CASSLDMTNEQYF,TGTGCCAGCAGTTTAGATATGACTAACGAGCAGTACTTC
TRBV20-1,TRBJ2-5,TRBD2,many,CSARGLAGGDETQYF,TGCAGTGCTAGGGGGCTAGCGGGAGGAGATGAGACCCAGTACTTC
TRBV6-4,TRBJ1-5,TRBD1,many,CASSDATGGVRESQPQHF,TGTGCCAGCAGTGACGCCACAGGGGGCGTCCGCGAATCTCAGCCCCAGCATTTT